These T cell receptor beta chains were read from a single sample in a study of HIV-infected patients and healthy controls. TCRdb passed the 5' RACE reads through MiXCR, listing each CDR3 protein once. The sample shows thousands of distinct CDR3 sequences, 8.5% to 10% of them seen only once. The source material was blood, sampled during antiretroviral therapy. These TCRs come from an adult with HIV infection. Each CDR3 is given with its conserved first and last residue. Fields, in order: clone size, D gene, J gene, V gene, CDR3 DNA, CDR3 protein. A D gene is named only where the DNA matches it firmly. Size values are once, few and many counts, or a class for expanded clones, and some rows have none.

NA TRBD1 TRBJ1-6 TRBV27 TGTGCCAGCACACCGACAGGGCTGAATTCACCCCTCCACTTT CASTPTGLNSPLHF
NA TRBD1 TRBJ2-1 TRBV5-6 TGTGCCAGCAGGGACGGGACAGTACGGGGCAATGAGCAGTTCTTC CASRDGTVRGNEQFF
many TRBD1 TRBJ1-1 TRBV28 TGTGCCAGCAGTCTCAGACAGGGGCGAGGAGCTTTCTTT CASSLRQGRGAFF
many TRBD1 TRBJ2-7 TRBV12-3/TRBV12-4 TGTGCCAGCAGTTCCCGCGGACAGGGAAGTCACGAGCAGTACTTC CASSSRGQGSHEQYF
many TRBD2 TRBJ2-1 TRBV14 TGTGCCAGCAGCCCCTTAGGAGCGGGAGGGCCTCGGGGGCAGTTCTTC CASSPLGAGGPRGQFF
few TRBD1 TRBJ1-5 TRBV19 TGTGCCAGTAGTACTTCCGGGACAGGCGATCAGCCCCAGCATTTT CASSTSGTGDQPQHF
NA TRBD1 TRBJ1-1 TRBV14 TGTGCCAGCAGTCAGGGACAGATTGAAGCTTTCTTT CASSQGQIEAFF
many TRBD2 TRBJ2-1 TRBV5-1 TGCGCCAGCAGCTTGACGGGGACTACCTACAATGAGCAGTTCTTC CASSLTGTTYNEQFF
many NA TRBJ1-2 TRBV2 TGTGCCAGCAAAAACCGGCTACGAGGTGATGGCTACACCTTC CASKNRLRGDGYTF
many NA TRBJ1-1 TRBV7-9 TGTGCCAGCAGCTTACACGACGGCATGAACACTGAAGCTTTCTTT CASSLHDGMNTEAFF
medium-sized NA TRBJ2-3 TRBV7-2 TGTGCCAGCAGCTTAGTGTGGCTTACAGATACGCAGTATTTT CASSLVWLTDTQYF
once NA TRBJ2-3 TRBV6-1 TGTGCCAGCATGACCCAGGGAAACACAGATACGCAGTATTTT CASMTQGNTDTQYF
medium-sized NA TRBJ1-5 TRBV7-8 TGTGCCAGCAGCCAAAACGAAAATTACAGGGAAGATCAGCCCCAGCATTTT CASSQNENYREDQPQHF
medium-sized TRBD1 TRBJ1-2 TRBV2 TGTGCCAGCACCAGGGGACAGTCCATCTATGGCTACACCTTC CASTRGQSIYGYTF
medium-sized TRBD1 TRBJ2-4 TRBV7-8 TGTGCCAGCAGCGGGGACAGAGATTTAGCCAAAAACATTCAGTACTTC CASSGDRDLAKNIQYF
many NA TRBJ2-7 TRBV14 TGTGCCAGCAGCCTATTGTTCTCCTACGAGCAGTACTTC CASSLLFSYEQYF
many TRBD1 TRBJ1-1 TRBV7-9 TGTGCCAGCAGCTTATACCAGGGGGCAACTGAAGCTTTCTTT CASSLYQGATEAFF
NA TRBD1 TRBJ2-1 TRBV6-1 TGTGCCAACCCCGGGACAGGAGACAATGAGCAGTTCTTC CANPGTGDNEQFF
few NA TRBJ1-5 TRBV24-1 TGTGCCACCAGTGTGGGTACGGATCAGCCCCAGCATTTT CATSVGTDQPQHF
medium-sized NA TRBJ1-1 TRBV29-1 TGCAGCGTTGGACCGGGACTGAACACTGAAGCTTTCTTT CSVGPGLNTEAFF
NA NA TRBJ1-5 TRBV19 TGTGCCAGTAAATGGAGGGAGGGGAGGCAGCCCCAGCATTTT CASKWREGRQPQHF
NA TRBD2 TRBJ2-2 TRBV7-9 TGTGCCAGCAGCTTACCTGCTAGCGGGAGTCGGCCCGGGGAGCTGTTTTTT CASSLPASGSRPGELFF
few TRBD1 TRBJ1-6 TRBV2 TGTGCCAGCAGAGGGACTAATCCCGGGACAGGGGCAAATTCACCCCTCCACTTT CASRGTNPGTGANSPLHF
medium-sized NA TRBJ1-5 TRBV10-2 TGCGCCAGCAGTGAGAGGATGGGGAATAGCAATCAGCCCCAGCATTTT CASSERMGNSNQPQHF
many TRBD1 TRBJ1-1 TRBV5-6 TGTGCCAGCAGCTTGGGGCCAGGGGGCGAAGCTTTCTTT CASSLGPGGEAFF
many NA TRBJ1-2 TRBV14 TGTGCCAGCAGCCAAGAATTACAGCCTGTCTATGGCTACACCTTC CASSQELQPVYGYTF
many NA TRBJ2-1 TRBV20-1 TGCAGTGTGGTCGCAGTCTCGACCAGCTCCTACAATGAGCAGTTCTTC CSVVAVSTSSYNEQFF
medium-sized NA TRBJ2-1 TRBV12-3/TRBV12-4 TGTGCCAGCAGTTTAGCCCCAATGGAGCAGTTCTTC CASSLAPMEQFF
many TRBD1 TRBJ1-1 TRBV30 TGTGCCTGGGTACGGGACAGAACCCACCCGAACACTGAAGCTTTCTTT CAWVRDRTHPNTEAFF
few NA TRBJ2-2 TRBV12-3/TRBV12-4 TGTGCCAGCACCCCAGGGGTAACCGGGGAGCTGTTTTTT CASTPGVTGELFF
many NA TRBJ2-5 TRBV28 TGTGCCAGCAGTTTCTGGGGCGTAGAGACCCAGTACTTC CASSFWGVETQYF
NA TRBD1 TRBJ1-4 TRBV18 TGTGCCAGCTCACAAGAACAGGGGGCAACTAATGAAAAACTGTTTTTT CASSQEQGATNEKLFF
many TRBD1 TRBJ1-1 TRBV18 TGTGCCAGCTCACCACTCGACAGGGTTCCAGTGGACACTGAAGCTTTCTTT CASSPLDRVPVDTEAFF
many NA TRBJ1-6 TRBV27 TGTGCCAGCAGTTCTGTACAAAATAATTCACCCCTCCACTTT CASSSVQNNSPLHF
medium-sized NA TRBJ2-2 TRBV20-1 TGCAGTGCTACGAGGGGTACCGGGGAGCTGTTTTTT CSATRGTGELFF
medium-sized NA TRBJ1-4 TRBV10-3 TGTGCCACGTCCGGGGAGGTGGAAAAACTGTTTTTT CATSGEVEKLFF
once TRBD1 TRBJ1-1 TRBV5-6 TGTGCCAGCAGCCCCCGACAGGGGGCAATGAGGAACACTGAAGCTTTCTTT CASSPRQGAMRNTEAFF
medium-sized NA TRBJ1-2 TRBV28 TGTGCCAGCACCACCGGACGGAGATCTAACTATGGCTACACCTTC CASTTGRRSNYGYTF
many NA TRBJ2-7 TRBV20-1 TGCAGTGCTAAATGGAGGTACGAGCAGTACTTC CSAKWRYEQYF
medium-sized NA TRBJ1-6 TRBV20-1 TGCAGTGCTAGAGTACCGGGAGGACATTCACCCCTCCACTTT CSARVPGGHSPLHF
NA TRBD1 TRBJ2-7 TRBV19 TGTGCCAGTAGTCGACAGGGTCGCTACGAGCAGTACTTC CASSRQGRYEQYF
NA NA TRBJ2-3 TRBV5-1 TGCGCCAGCAGCTTTCATCCGGCCCTTGGCACAGATACGCAGTATTTT CASSFHPALGTDTQYF
medium-sized TRBD2 TRBJ2-2 TRBV5-8 TGTGCCAGCAGCCCTGATCTAGCGGGAGCCGGGGAGCTGTTTTTT CASSPDLAGAGELFF
few TRBD2 TRBJ2-1 TRBV6-5 TGTGCCAGCAGTTACTCTAGCGGGAGGATTCTGTTCTTC CASSYSSGRILFF
many TRBD1 TRBJ1-2 TRBV29-1 TGCAGCGGCTTACAGGGGGCCAACTATGGCTACACCTTC CSGLQGANYGYTF